This record looks at one T cell receptor (beta chain) sequence and its context. Antigen: not known. This sample was included in a study of STAT5B mutations in CD4+ large granular lymphocyte leukemia. Study-level results: Patient CD4-sorted repertoires looked more clonal than healthy CD4+ repertoires, even without putative leukemic clones. The CD4+ versus CD8+ T-LGLL clonality difference may reflect limited sample size. No patients shared main leukemic clonotypes, though around 27% appeared at low frequency elsewhere.

Sequencing was performed with immunoSEQ multiplex PCR; in TCRdb, only in-frame clones are kept and a portion is missing. The sample lists approximately 20,000 clones; more than 75% were seen once. The receptor's source is a human donor in good health. Input material: CD4+ T cells from blood buffy coats.

CDR3 in amino acids: CASRRTSPDTGELFF. In DNA, the CDR3 is TGTGCCAGCAGAAGGACTAGCCCGGACACCGGGGAGCTGTTTTTT. The chain uses TRBV6-5 and TRBJ2-2; 8 positions match TRBD2. V lost 6 bases, J lost 3 bases, and 6 bases stayed unmatched. The CDR3 has 15 amino acids. The V gene's germline CDR1 is MNHEY and CDR2 SVGAGI.